This TCR beta chain was found in a study of vaccination and CD4 T cells after COVID-19. Treatment denoted: approximately 11-day PBMC culture with coronavirus spike peptide pools or control peptides (ViraFEST assay). Via ViraFEST, peptide pools expanded antigen-specific T cells before TCR sequencing. Researchers used the Oncomine TCR Beta short-read assay to sequence DNA from cultured CD4+ T cells. TCRdb passed the PCR reads through MiXCR, listing each CDR3 protein once. The sample includes 20,000 to 30,000 distinct CDR3 sequences, about 50% of them seen just once. The CDR3 is 15 amino acids. With 6 bases clipped from V and 0 bases from J, the junction kept 5 bases outside the gene matches. The germline V gene encodes CDR1 SNHLY and CDR2 FYNNEI. This clonotype came up a few times. Its target is unknown.

This receptor was taken from a human donor who received a COVID-19 vaccine. The chain uses TRBV2 and TRBJ2-3, with 8 bases aligning to TRBD2. The sample was CD4+ T cells from blood, cultured in vitro, taken before SARS-CoV-2 vaccination. The CDR3 region has the DNA TGTGCCAGCAGACAGGAGCGGGGGAGCACAGATACGCAGTATTTT. This encodes CASRQERGSTDTQYF.